A selection of T cell receptor beta chains follows, all from one sample in a study of long-term antiretroviral therapy in people with HIV. Repertoires were generated with immunoSEQ multiplex PCR, while TCRdb's copy carries only in-frame clones and drops some. Of 10,000 to 15,000 clones listed, over 65% were seen once; the top ten hold 13% to 15%. Material: unsorted PBMCs, obtained 1.3 years after starting antiretroviral therapy. The receptors were gathered from a woman aged 18-29 years with HIV. Each CDR3 is given with its conserved first and last residue. The D gene is left open where the match is weak. Only part of the rows carry a size: once, few, many, or a class if the clone is expanded.

CDR3 protein: CASSYGGGTNEKLFF; CDR3 DNA: TGTGCCAGCAGTTACGGGGGAGGCACTAATGAAAAACTGTTTTTT; D gene: -; clone size: -; J gene: TRBJ1-4; V gene: TRBV6-5
CDR3 protein: CASSLEQGPNYGYTF; CDR3 DNA: TGTGCCAGCAGCTTAGAACAGGGGCCTAACTATGGCTACACCTTC; D gene: TRBD1; clone size: once; J gene: TRBJ1-2; V gene: TRBV7-9
CDR3 protein: CASSPGQLYEQYF; CDR3 DNA: TGTGCCAGCAGTCCGGGACAGCTTTACGAGCAGTACTTC; D gene: TRBD1; clone size: -; J gene: TRBJ2-7; V gene: TRBV27
CDR3 protein: CASSYFVYGGYTF; CDR3 DNA: TGTGCCAGCAGTTACTTCGTATATGGGGGCTACACCTTC; D gene: -; clone size: -; J gene: TRBJ1-2; V gene: TRBV6-5
CDR3 protein: CASSPSPPYLNTEAFF; CDR3 DNA: TGTGCCAGCAGCCCCTCCCCACCATACCTGAACACTGAAGCTTTCTTT; D gene: -; clone size: -; J gene: TRBJ1-1; V gene: TRBV7-9
CDR3 protein: CASSQLSGRATDTQYF; CDR3 DNA: TGTGCCAGCAGCCAACTTAGCGGGAGGGCCACAGATACGCAGTATTTT; D gene: TRBD2; clone size: -; J gene: TRBJ2-3; V gene: TRBV4-2
CDR3 protein: CASSRDTSNEKLFF; CDR3 DNA: TGTGCCAGTAGTAGGGACACCTCTAATGAAAAACTGTTTTTT; D gene: -; clone size: -; J gene: TRBJ1-4; V gene: TRBV19
CDR3 protein: CARRYYRIYEQYF; CDR3 DNA: TGTGCCAGGCGGTACTACAGGATCTACGAGCAGTACTTC; D gene: -; clone size: -; J gene: TRBJ2-7; V gene: TRBV28
CDR3 protein: CASSQRDQPQHF; CDR3 DNA: TGTGCCAGCAGCCAGAGGGATCAGCCCCAGCATTTT; D gene: -; clone size: few; J gene: TRBJ1-5; V gene: TRBV7-9
CDR3 protein: CASSLAPASGGNYGYTF; CDR3 DNA: TGTGCCAGCAGCTTAGCGCCGGCCTCAGGGGGCAACTATGGCTACACCTTC; D gene: TRBD1; clone size: -; J gene: TRBJ1-2; V gene: TRBV7-2
CDR3 protein: CASTLSNEQFF; CDR3 DNA: TGCGCCAGCACCCTTTCCAATGAGCAGTTCTTC; D gene: -; clone size: -; J gene: TRBJ2-1; V gene: TRBV5-1
CDR3 protein: CASSSLAGKNTGELFF; CDR3 DNA: TGTGCCAGCAGCTCCTTAGCGGGGAAGAACACCGGGGAGCTGTTTTTT; D gene: TRBD2; clone size: -; J gene: TRBJ2-2; V gene: TRBV7-3
CDR3 protein: CASSLERVQGYTF; CDR3 DNA: TGTGCCAGCAGCTTGGAGAGGGTGCAGGGCTACACCTTC; D gene: -; clone size: -; J gene: TRBJ1-2; V gene: TRBV5-4
CDR3 protein: CSVVRDGELFF; CDR3 DNA: TGCAGCGTGGTACGAGACGGGGAGCTGTTTTTT; D gene: -; clone size: -; J gene: TRBJ2-2; V gene: TRBV29-1
CDR3 protein: CASSLASNTGSGNQPQHF; CDR3 DNA: TGTGCCAGCAGCTTGGCTTCGAATACAGGGTCCGGCAATCAGCCCCAGCATTTT; D gene: -; clone size: -; J gene: TRBJ1-5; V gene: TRBV7-2
CDR3 protein: CSGAAGTPLTDTQYF; CDR3 DNA: TGCAGCGGGGCTGCCGGGACACCACTCACAGATACGCAGTATTTT; D gene: -; clone size: -; J gene: TRBJ2-3; V gene: TRBV29-1
CDR3 protein: CASSLFNEQFF; CDR3 DNA: TGTGCCAGCAGTTTATTCAATGAGCAGTTCTTC; D gene: -; clone size: once; J gene: TRBJ2-1; V gene: TRBV27
CDR3 protein: CAISETAYYGYTF; CDR3 DNA: TGTGCCATCAGTGAGACAGCCTACTATGGCTACACCTTC; D gene: -; clone size: -; J gene: TRBJ1-2; V gene: TRBV10-3
CDR3 protein: CASSPRPRLKDTQYF; CDR3 DNA: TGTGCCAGCAGCCCGCGACCCAGATTGAAAGATACGCAGTATTTT; D gene: -; clone size: -; J gene: TRBJ2-3; V gene: TRBV13
CDR3 protein: CASSIGRGFTYEQYF; CDR3 DNA: TGTGCCAGTAGTATAGGTAGGGGCTTCACCTACGAGCAGTACTTC; D gene: -; clone size: -; J gene: TRBJ2-7; V gene: TRBV19
CDR3 protein: CASSLASTGNTGELFF; CDR3 DNA: TGTGCCAGCAGCTTAGCATCGACAGGGAACACCGGGGAGCTGTTTTTT; D gene: -; clone size: -; J gene: TRBJ2-2; V gene: TRBV7-2
CDR3 protein: CASSPGGKGYEQYF; CDR3 DNA: TGTGCCAGCAGCCCAGGCGGGAAAGGCTACGAGCAGTACTTC; D gene: -; clone size: -; J gene: TRBJ2-7; V gene: TRBV7-8
CDR3 protein: CASSPDRVSYEQYF; CDR3 DNA: TGTGCCAGCAGTCCCGACAGGGTTTCCTACGAGCAGTACTTC; D gene: TRBD1; clone size: -; J gene: TRBJ2-7; V gene: TRBV27
CDR3 protein: CASSLVAGGPYEQYF; CDR3 DNA: TGTGCCAGCAGCTTAGTAGCGGGAGGGCCCTACGAGCAGTACTTC; D gene: TRBD2; clone size: -; J gene: TRBJ2-7; V gene: TRBV7-9
CDR3 protein: CASSQGVGSDTQYF; CDR3 DNA: TGTGCCAGCAGCCAAGGAGTCGGCTCAGATACGCAGTATTTT; D gene: -; clone size: -; J gene: TRBJ2-3; V gene: TRBV4-2
CDR3 protein: CASSITVAYNEQFF; CDR3 DNA: TGTGCCAGTAGTATAACGGTGGCCTACAATGAGCAGTTCTTC; D gene: -; clone size: -; J gene: TRBJ2-1; V gene: TRBV19
CDR3 protein: CASSGARTFYGYTF; CDR3 DNA: TGTGCCAGCAGTGGGGCCAGGACGTTTTATGGCTACACCTTC; D gene: -; clone size: -; J gene: TRBJ1-2; V gene: TRBV2
CDR3 protein: CASSPRRQSVGYTF; CDR3 DNA: TGTGCCAGCTCACCCCGCCGACAGTCAGTAGGCTACACCTTC; D gene: -; clone size: -; J gene: TRBJ1-2; V gene: TRBV18
CDR3 protein: CASSLARGSDTDTQYF; CDR3 DNA: TGTGCCAGCAGCTTGGCTCGCGGGAGCGACACAGATACGCAGTATTTT; D gene: TRBD2; clone size: -; J gene: TRBJ2-3; V gene: TRBV5-6
CDR3 protein: CASRGTQTSTDTQYF; CDR3 DNA: TGTGCCAGCAGAGGGACTCAGACTAGCACAGATACGCAGTATTTT; D gene: -; clone size: -; J gene: TRBJ2-3; V gene: TRBV28
CDR3 protein: CASSMGPGGASNQPQHF; CDR3 DNA: TGTGCCAGTAGTATGGGCCCGGGGGGGGCAAGCAATCAGCCCCAGCATTTT; D gene: -; clone size: -; J gene: TRBJ1-5; V gene: TRBV19
CDR3 protein: CASSLRGERGYTF; CDR3 DNA: TGTGCCAGTAGTCTCAGGGGCGAAAGGGGCTACACCTTC; D gene: -; clone size: -; J gene: TRBJ1-2; V gene: TRBV19
CDR3 protein: CASSAGRPGMGSPLHF; CDR3 DNA: TGTGCCAGCAGCGCCGGACGCCCGGGCATGGGTTCACCCCTCCACTTT; D gene: -; clone size: -; J gene: TRBJ1-6; V gene: TRBV27
CDR3 protein: CASSSHPKDEGNGYTF; CDR3 DNA: TGTGCCAGCAGTTCCCACCCCAAGGACGAGGGGAATGGCTACACCTTC; D gene: -; clone size: -; J gene: TRBJ1-2; V gene: TRBV6-6
CDR3 protein: CAWSDKAGTAFF; CDR3 DNA: TGTGCCTGGAGTGATAAGGCAGGGACGGCTTTCTTT; D gene: -; clone size: -; J gene: TRBJ1-1; V gene: TRBV30
CDR3 protein: CASTKIAASTDTQYF; CDR3 DNA: TGTGCCAGCACCAAGATAGCGGCCTCCACAGATACGCAGTATTTT; D gene: -; clone size: medium-sized; J gene: TRBJ2-3; V gene: TRBV27
CDR3 protein: CASSAYRGMGTEAFF; CDR3 DNA: TGTGCCAGCAGTGCCTACAGGGGGATGGGCACTGAAGCTTTCTTT; D gene: TRBD1; clone size: -; J gene: TRBJ1-1; V gene: TRBV6-5
CDR3 protein: CASSGAQSNQPQHF; CDR3 DNA: TGTGCCAGCTCGGGGGCGCAGAGCAATCAGCCCCAGCATTTT; D gene: -; clone size: -; J gene: TRBJ1-5; V gene: TRBV18
CDR3 protein: CASSYLAGGQDEQFF; CDR3 DNA: TGTGCCAGCAGCTATCTAGCGGGGGGGCAGGATGAGCAGTTCTTC; D gene: TRBD2; clone size: -; J gene: TRBJ2-1; V gene: TRBV7-2
CDR3 protein: CASSLAGSSYNEQFF; CDR3 DNA: TGTGCCAGCAGCTTAGCCGGGAGCTCCTACAATGAGCAGTTCTTC; D gene: -; clone size: -; J gene: TRBJ2-1; V gene: TRBV11-2
CDR3 protein: CASSIAPGSYGYTF; CDR3 DNA: TGTGCCAGTAGTATAGCCCCAGGCAGCTATGGCTACACCTTC; D gene: -; clone size: -; J gene: TRBJ1-2; V gene: TRBV19
CDR3 protein: CAISESKGTGGYGYTF; CDR3 DNA: TGTGCCATCAGTGAGTCGAAAGGGACAGGGGGCTATGGCTACACCTTC; D gene: TRBD1; clone size: once; J gene: TRBJ1-2; V gene: TRBV10-3
CDR3 protein: CASSVDLSGGLGNEQFF; CDR3 DNA: TGTGCCAGCAGCGTAGACCTTAGCGGGGGACTCGGCAATGAGCAGTTCTTC; D gene: TRBD2; clone size: -; J gene: TRBJ2-1; V gene: TRBV9
CDR3 protein: CASSPGGASGDTQYF; CDR3 DNA: TGTGCCAGCAGCCCCGGGGGCGCCTCCGGAGATACGCAGTATTTT; D gene: -; clone size: -; J gene: TRBJ2-3; V gene: TRBV7-9
CDR3 protein: CASSSDGASNQPQHF; CDR3 DNA: TGTGCCAGCAGCTCTGACGGTGCGAGCAATCAGCCCCAGCATTTT; D gene: -; clone size: -; J gene: TRBJ1-5; V gene: TRBV5-8
CDR3 protein: CAISEVAGANNEQFF; CDR3 DNA: TGTGCCATCAGTGAGGTAGCGGGAGCGAACAATGAGCAGTTCTTC; D gene: TRBD2; clone size: -; J gene: TRBJ2-1; V gene: TRBV10-3
CDR3 protein: CASSVTGIGELFF; CDR3 DNA: TGTGCCAGCAGCGTGACAGGGATCGGGGAGCTGTTTTTT; D gene: TRBD1; clone size: -; J gene: TRBJ2-2; V gene: TRBV9